The T cell receptor beta chain described here comes from a study of radiation and T cells in renal cell carcinoma. Germline CDR1 reads WSHSY; CDR2 reads SAAADI. V lost 8 bases to trimming and J lost 3 bases, with 6 bases between them. This CDR3 is built from 11 residues. Noted treatment: 15 Gy SBRT to primary tumor, nephrectomy 4 weeks later. Nephrectomy followed 15 Gy stereotactic body radiation by 4 weeks. Overall study results and limits: Only small tumor regions of 0.95 to 1 g were sampled. In blood, top tumor clones expanded by 2 weeks, shrinking by 4. Compared with controls, irradiated tumors had more, larger dominant CDR3 motifs.

In regard to this clone: The antigen remains unidentified.

The assay was immunoSEQ multiplex PCR, and TCRdb's table has in-frame clones only and misses some. This table has around 10,000 clones, almost 65% appearing once. Here the sequenced sample was tumor tissue, taken from a patient whose treatment included radiotherapy and nephrectomy. The sequence was collected from a woman aged 45 to 65 with renal cell carcinoma. The chain combines TRBV10-2 with TRBJ2-3, with unresolved D. For the CDR3, the DNA is TGCGCCAGCGGCGGTACAGATACGCAGTATTTT. It codes for CASGGTDTQYF.